This T cell receptor (beta chain) was identified during a study of T cells in Graves' hyperthyroidism and ophthalmopathy. The TCR beta CDR3 regions underwent amplification using RNA transcripts as the source. In the first-round RT-PCR of the TCR CDR3, the HTBI primer set was used. TCRdb reprocessed the multiplex PCR reads via MiXCR and lists one record per CDR3 protein. The table lists roughly 500,000 distinct CDR3 sequences, under 25% of them singletons, with approximately 49% in the top ten. This CDR3 is 13 amino acids long. Germline V gives CDR1 SGHRS, CDR2 YFSETQ. V shed 6 bases and J shed 7 bases, with 13 bases lying between them. In this sample, this clonotype turned up a few times. Each person with ophthalmopathy scored at least 3 on the Clinical Activity Score, reached NOSPECS grade 4 or higher, and had been ill under 3 months. Lactation, pregnancy, other autoimmune disease or uncontrolled infection excluded patients.

The TCR comes from a woman in her sixties or seventies with Graves' ophthalmopathy. Sequenced material: blood. This rearrangement joins TRBV5-1 to TRBJ2-2; possible D gene TRBD1, 6 bases. CDR3 residues: CASTAEGGGELFF. CDR3 nucleotide sequence: TGCGCCAGCACCGCCGAAGGGGGCGGGGAGCTGTTTTTT.